The clone carrying this T cell receptor beta chain was found a few times. What it binds is not known. The sample comes from a study of T cell repertoires in cytomegalovirus infection. The V gene lost 3 bases and the J gene lost 8 bases, with 37 bases spanning the gap. Germline-derived CDR1 and CDR2 are MNHEY and SMNVEV (reference sequence). CDR3 length: 21 residues. One entry per CDR3 protein results from TCRdb running MiXCR on the reads. The sample comprises about 570,000 distinct CDR3 sequences, 35% to 50% of which are singletons, and over 45% rests with the top ten. This sample comprised cultured PBMCs, obtained from culture after CMV antigen stimulation. The chain carries TRBV27 and TRBJ1-2; no reliable D call. This sequence originates from a human donor in good health (CMV status not recorded). Some clones in this sample may be carry-over from other donors' samples. CDR3 sequence: CASSFTAGRAPQLLRTGGYTF. The CDR3 DNA sequence: TGTGCCAGCAGTTTTACGGCCGGACGAGCCCCACAACTATTACGGACGGGGGGCTACACCTTC.